The 8 T cell receptor beta chains below all came from one sample that was sequenced in a study of CD8 T cells in Susac syndrome. The authors reverse transcribed roughly 0.5 to 1 ug RNA with random hexamers. Each CDR3 protein is one row after TCRdb ran MiXCR on the immunoSEQ multiplex PCR reads. The profile shows 100,000 to 150,000 distinct CDR3 sequences, 90% to 95% of them singletons. The sequencing input was CD4+ T cells from PBMCs. The receptors derive from a human donor in good health.

The chain joins TRBV19 to TRBJ2-7; D uncertain. This CDR3 is built from 12 residues. Trimming took off 5 bases at V and 6 bases at J, with 11 bases between the two ends. Germline V gene data show CDR1 as LNHDA and CDR2 as SQIVND (reference sequence). The CDR3 nucleotides read TGTGCCAGTAGTTCGAGGTGGGGCGAGCAGTACTTC. Translating gives CASSSRWGEQYF.

The V call is TRBV19, the J call TRBJ2-2; no clear D gene. Deletions cut 6 bases from V and 7 bases from J, with 12 bases between. This CDR3 contains 13 residues. Looked up from germline, CDR1 is LNHDA and CDR2 is SQIVND (reference sequence). The CDR3 nucleotides read TGTGCCAGTAGGGCCGGGCGTGACGGGGAGCTGTTTTTT. Translated: CASRAGRDGELFF.

CDR3 sequence reads: CASSQQASSYEQYF. The CDR3 DNA reads TGCGCCAGCAGCCAACAGGCTTCCTCCTACGAGCAGTACTTC. The chain couples TRBV5-1 to TRBJ2-7; perhaps TRBD1 as D (5 bases). In germline, CDR1 is SGHRS, CDR2 YFSETQ. The CDR3 runs to 14 residues. Deletions cut 4 bases from V and 0 bases from J, with 11 bases between.

This clonotype occurred once. The V and J genes are TRBV25-1 and TRBJ1-5; D ambiguous. Germline V gene data show CDR1 as MGHDK and CDR2 as SYGVNS. Trimming shortened V by 4 bases and J by 7 bases, and 8 bases separated the two germline ends. The CDR3 totals 12 residues. The CDR3: CASSAPGQPQHF. The CDR3 nucleotides read TGTGCCAGCAGTGCCCCCGGCCAGCCCCAGCATTTT. The whole variable domain, filled in from reference TRBV25-1 and TRBJ1-5, reads EADIYQTPRYLVIGTGKKITLECSQTMGHDKMYWYQQDPGMELHLIHYSYGVNSTEKGDLSSESTVSRIRTEHFPLTLESARPSHTSQYLCASSAPGQPQHFGDGTRLSIL.

This rearrangement joins TRBV2 to TRBJ2-2; 8 nucleotides agree with TRBD1. Per the germline V gene, CDR1 is SNHLY and CDR2 is FYNNEI. The CDR3 loop spans 15 amino acids. Unmatched junction bases numbered 7, after V lost 6 bases and J lost 4 bases. This CDR3 is CASRGQGAGTGELFF. The CDR3 DNA sequence: TGTGCCAGCAGGGGGCAGGGGGCTGGCACCGGGGAGCTGTTTTTT.

CDR3 region: CSARVDSGGEQFF. In DNA form, the CDR3 reads TGCAGTGCTAGAGTTGATAGTGGTGGTGAGCAGTTCTTC. J is TRBJ2-1 and V is TRBV20-1, with D hard to call. The V end lost 1 base, the J end lost 9 bases, and 13 bases lay between the germline ends. CDR3 length: 13 amino acids. Germline V gene lookup returns CDR1 DFQATT and CDR2 SNEGSKA (reference sequence).

This chain joins TRBV7-9 and TRBJ2-5; no clear D gene. The CDR3 runs to 14 residues. The germline CDR1 and CDR2 sequences are SEHNR and FQNEAQ (reference sequence). Trimming took 4 bases from V and 10 from J, leaving 19 bases between them. CDR3 in DNA: TGTGCCAGCAGCTCCATAGCCGGGTTAGGCGACCAGTACTTC. Translation: CASSSIAGLGDQYF.

The chain recombines TRBV5-1 with TRBJ1-2, with D perhaps TRBD1 (5 bases). Germline V lookup: CDR1 SGHRS, CDR2 YFSETQ. Trimming cost V 4 bases and J 13 bases, with 17 bases left between them. This CDR3 has 12 amino acids. In DNA form, the CDR3 reads TGCGCCAGCAGCGGGGACCTAAACGTTGGCACCTTC. Translating gives CASSGDLNVGTF.